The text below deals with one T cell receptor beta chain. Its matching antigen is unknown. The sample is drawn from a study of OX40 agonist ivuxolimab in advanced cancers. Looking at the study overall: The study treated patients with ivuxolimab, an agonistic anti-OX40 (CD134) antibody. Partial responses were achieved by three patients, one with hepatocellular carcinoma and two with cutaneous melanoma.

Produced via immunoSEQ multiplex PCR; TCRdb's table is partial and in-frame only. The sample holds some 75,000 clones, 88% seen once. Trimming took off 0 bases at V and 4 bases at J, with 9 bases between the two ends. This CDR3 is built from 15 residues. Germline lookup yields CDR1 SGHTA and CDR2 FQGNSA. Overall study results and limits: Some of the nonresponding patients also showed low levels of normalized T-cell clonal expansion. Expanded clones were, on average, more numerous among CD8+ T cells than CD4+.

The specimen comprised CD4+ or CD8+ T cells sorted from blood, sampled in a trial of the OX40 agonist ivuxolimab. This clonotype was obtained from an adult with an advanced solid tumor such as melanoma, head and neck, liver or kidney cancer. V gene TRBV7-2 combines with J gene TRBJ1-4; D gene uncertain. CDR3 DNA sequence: TGTGCCAGCAGCTTAGCGCGCAGACATAATGAAAAACTGTTTTTT. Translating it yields CASSLARRHNEKLFF. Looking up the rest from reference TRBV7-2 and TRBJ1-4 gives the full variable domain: GAGVSQSPSNKVTEKGKDVELRCDPISGHTALYWYRQSLGQGLEFLIYFQGNSAPDKSGLPSDRFSAERTGGSVSTLTIQRTQQEDSAVYLCASSLARRHNEKLFFGSGTQLSVL.